The T cell receptor beta chain described here comes from a study of T-cell reconstitution after alpha-beta-depleted transplantation in children. This clonotype was seen at least ten times. No antigen is known for it. Study conclusions and caveats: Alpha-beta T cells about two months after transplant reportedly derived from several hundred expanded graft clones. The study traced high day-60 TCRbeta diversity in some patients to surviving recipient T cells and thymic progenitors. Among T cells one year after transplant, newly produced cells accounted for most counts and diversity.

Unique molecular identifiers featured in how the TCRbeta library was prepared. TCRdb re-called the PCR reads with MiXCR, one entry per CDR3 protein. The sample comprises 500,000 to 750,000 distinct CDR3 sequences, over 10% of which are singletons, and approximately 2% rests with the top ten. Trimming took off 7 bases at V and 0 bases at J, with 10 bases between the two ends. Germline V lookup: CDR1 LNHDA, CDR2 SQIVND (reference sequence). The CDR3 extends over 14 amino acids. The clonotype originates from a male patient younger than 18 who had a stem cell transplant for acute myeloid leukemia, so the T cells may come from the graft donor. The gene calls are TRBV19 and TRBJ2-4; no clear D gene. The sample was PBMCs, mostly from graft donor cells, taken 360 days after TCRalphabeta/CD19-depleted stem cell transplant. CDR3: CASTSSVAKNIQYF. As DNA, the CDR3 is TGTGCCAGTACTTCGTCAGTAGCCAAAAACATTCAGTACTTC.